This paragraph covers one TCR beta chain sequence. Researchers ran the PCR with 60 Vbeta and 13 Jbeta primers. The assay was immunoSEQ multiplex PCR, and TCRdb's table has in-frame clones only and misses some. The repertoire consists of 150,000 to 200,000 clones, with around 80% occurring once and the leading ten covering 6% to 7.5%. The V gene's germline CDR1 is SGHRS and CDR2 YFSETQ. V was clipped by 0 bases and J by 1 base; unmatched bases: 16. This CDR3 spans 19 amino acids. These data belong to a study of cytomegalovirus exposure and HLA in healthy donors. V gene TRBV5-1 combines with J gene TRBJ2-7; the match to TRBD1 covers 7 bases. This TCR derives from a man between 25 and 39 years old in good health and CMV-seropositive. The sequencing sample was made of PBMCs. CDR3: CASSLGFQPRTGDSYEQYF. DNA of the CDR3: TGCGCCAGCAGCTTGGGTTTCCAGCCCCGGACAGGAGATTCCTACGAGCAGTACTTC. Filled out from reference TRBV5-1 and TRBJ2-7, the complete variable domain reads KAGVTQTPRYLIKTRGQQVTLSCSPISGHRSVSWYQQTPGQGLQFLFEYFSETQRNKGNFPGRFSGRQFSNSRSEMNVSTLELGDSALYLCASSLGFQPRTGDSYEQYFGPGTRLTVT.